The TCR beta chain under discussion was sequenced for a study of CD8 T cells in Susac syndrome. About 0.5 to 1 ug RNA was reverse transcribed with random hexamers. TCRdb fed the immunoSEQ multiplex PCR reads into MiXCR, producing one record per CDR3 protein. The sample carries 150,000 to 200,000 distinct CDR3 sequences, approximately 95% recorded once. CDR1 MDHEN and CDR2 SYDVKM come from the germline V gene. Germline trimming cut 6 bases from V and 5 bases from J; bases unmatched to any gene: 5. The CDR3 is made up of 15 amino acids. Sequencing was done on a sample of CD4+ T cells from PBMCs. The chain has TRBV28 and TRBJ2-2; 11 bases are a match to TRBD2. The sequence was collected from a human donor in good health. CDR3 sequence reads: CASSPPSGGTGELFF. The CDR3 DNA sequence: TGTGCCAGCAGCCCTCCTAGCGGGGGGACCGGGGAGCTGTTTTTT.